This T cell receptor (beta chain) was retrieved from a study of post-analysis software for immune sequencing data. The CDR3 extends over 16 amino acids. Germline values: CDR1 SGHTA, CDR2 FQGNSA. The TCR beta cDNA libraries carried unique molecular identifiers. A single record per CDR3 protein comes from TCRdb applying MiXCR to the PCR reads. The sample lists hundreds of thousands of distinct CDR3 sequences, over 45% seen once, with around 10% in the top ten. This clonotype was found a few times. Antigen unknown. Study-wide results and caveats: With TRBV5-6, TRBV5-1 and TRBV20-1 included, about five TRBV segments were more frequent in patients than in controls.

The source is a girl aged 2-10 years with multiple sclerosis. The genes are TRBV7-2 and TRBJ2-4; a possible D gene is TRBD2 (5 bases). The end of the DNA aligns better with TRBJ2-7, so the J call may be wrong. Input material: blood. The CDR3 nucleotides read TGTGCCAGCAGCTTAAACGCTCGAGGGCTCCACTACGAGCAGTACTTC. Its translation: CASSLNARGLHYEQYF.